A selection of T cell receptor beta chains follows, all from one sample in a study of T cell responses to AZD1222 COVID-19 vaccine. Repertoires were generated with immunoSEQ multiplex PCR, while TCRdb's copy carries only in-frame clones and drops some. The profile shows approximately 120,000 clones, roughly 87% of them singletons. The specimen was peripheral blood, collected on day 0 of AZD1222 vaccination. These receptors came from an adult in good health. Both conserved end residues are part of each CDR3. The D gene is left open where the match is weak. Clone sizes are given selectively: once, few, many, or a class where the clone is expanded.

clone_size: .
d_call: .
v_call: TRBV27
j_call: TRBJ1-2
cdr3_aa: CASKSQRGSIMKGGHGYTF
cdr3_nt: TGTGCCAGCAAGTCACAGCGGGGCAGCATTATGAAGGGTGGCCATGGCTACACCTTC

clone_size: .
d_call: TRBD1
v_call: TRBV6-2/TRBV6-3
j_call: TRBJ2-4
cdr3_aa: CASSYSLDRAHIQYF
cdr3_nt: TGTGCCAGCAGTTACTCTCTGGACAGGGCCCACATTCAGTACTTC

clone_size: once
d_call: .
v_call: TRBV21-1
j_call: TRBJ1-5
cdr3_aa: CASSKAYSLATPIHSNQPQHF
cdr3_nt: TGTGCCAGCAGCAAAGCCTACAGCCTAGCTACCCCCATTCATAGCAATCAGCCCCAGCATTTT

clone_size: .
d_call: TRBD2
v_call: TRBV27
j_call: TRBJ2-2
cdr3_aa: CASTPRATSGRASLNTGELFF
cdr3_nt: TGTGCCAGCACTCCAAGGGCGACTAGCGGGAGGGCCTCCCTTAACACCGGGGAGCTGTTTTTT

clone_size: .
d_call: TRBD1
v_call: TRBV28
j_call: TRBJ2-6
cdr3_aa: CASSHRGPGANVLTF
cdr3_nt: TGTGCCAGCAGCCACAGGGGACCCGGGGCCAACGTCCTGACTTTC

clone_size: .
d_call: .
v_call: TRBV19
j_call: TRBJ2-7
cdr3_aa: CASSSKTGTLAGEQYF
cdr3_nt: TGTGCCAGTAGTTCAAAAACCGGGACACTGGCCGGGGAGCAGTACTTC

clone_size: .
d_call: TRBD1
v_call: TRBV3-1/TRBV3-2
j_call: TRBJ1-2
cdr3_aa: CASSQDSGGALYGYTF
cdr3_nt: TGTGCCAGCAGCCAAGACTCAGGGGGCGCACTCTATGGCTACACCTTC

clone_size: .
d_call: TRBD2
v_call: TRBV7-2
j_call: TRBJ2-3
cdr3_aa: CASSSPPDGGAPRTDTQYF
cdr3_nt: TGTGCCAGCAGCTCCCCGCCGGACGGGGGGGCCCCACGCACAGATACGCAGTATTTT

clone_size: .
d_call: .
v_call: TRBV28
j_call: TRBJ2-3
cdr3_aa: CASSLDQRSDTQYF
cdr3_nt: TGTGCCAGCAGTCTCGATCAGCGATCAGATACGCAGTATTTT

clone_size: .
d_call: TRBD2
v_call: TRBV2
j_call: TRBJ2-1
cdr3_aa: CASSSSGEVNEQFF
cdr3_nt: TGTGCCAGCAGCTCTAGCGGGGAAGTCAATGAGCAGTTCTTC

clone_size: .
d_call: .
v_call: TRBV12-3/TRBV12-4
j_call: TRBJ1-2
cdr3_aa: CASSRPGLRYTF
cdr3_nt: TGTGCCAGCAGTCGGCCGGGGCTAAGGTACACCTTC

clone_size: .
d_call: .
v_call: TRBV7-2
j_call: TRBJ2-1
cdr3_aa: CASSPSGGLSYNEQFF
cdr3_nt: TGTGCCAGCAGCCCCTCAGGCGGTCTATCCTACAATGAGCAGTTCTTC

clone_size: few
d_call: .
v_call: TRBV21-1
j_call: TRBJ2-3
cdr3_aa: CASSLTQRGGFTDTQYF
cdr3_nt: TGTGCCAGCAGTCTAACACAGAGGGGGGGCTTCACAGATACGCAGTATTTT

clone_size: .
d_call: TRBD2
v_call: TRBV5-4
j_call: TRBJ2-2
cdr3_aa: CASSASGPYTGELFF
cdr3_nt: TGTGCCAGCAGCGCTAGCGGCCCTTACACCGGGGAGCTGTTTTTT

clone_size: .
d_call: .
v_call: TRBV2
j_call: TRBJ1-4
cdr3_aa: CASLSLAEKLFF
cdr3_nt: TGTGCCAGCCTATCTCTAGCGGAAAAACTGTTTTTT

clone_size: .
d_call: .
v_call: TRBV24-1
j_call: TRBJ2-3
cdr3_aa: CATSDSAGASTDTQYF
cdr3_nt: TGTGCCACCAGTGATAGCGCAGGGGCGAGCACAGATACGCAGTATTTT

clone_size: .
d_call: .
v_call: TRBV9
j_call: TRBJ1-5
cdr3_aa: CASSVDGDPRPQHF
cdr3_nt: TGTGCCAGCAGCGTGGACGGCGATCCGAGGCCCCAGCATTTT

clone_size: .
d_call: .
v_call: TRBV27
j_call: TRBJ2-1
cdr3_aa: CASRIGIHPYNEQFF
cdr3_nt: TGTGCCAGCAGGATCGGGATCCATCCCTACAATGAGCAGTTCTTC

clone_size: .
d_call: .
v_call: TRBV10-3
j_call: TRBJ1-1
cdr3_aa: CAISESRGRGAHTEAFF
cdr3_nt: TGTGCCATCAGTGAGTCACGGGGGAGGGGCGCACACACTGAAGCTTTCTTT

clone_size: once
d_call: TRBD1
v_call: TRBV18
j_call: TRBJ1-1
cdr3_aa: CASSPLGQGNTEAFF
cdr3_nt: TGTGCCAGCTCACCATTGGGACAGGGCAACACTGAAGCTTTCTTT

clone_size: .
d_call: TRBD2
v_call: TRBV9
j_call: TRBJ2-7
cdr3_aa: CASSVSAGGPFSYEQYF
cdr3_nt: TGTGCCAGCAGCGTATCAGCGGGGGGGCCATTCTCCTACGAGCAGTACTTC

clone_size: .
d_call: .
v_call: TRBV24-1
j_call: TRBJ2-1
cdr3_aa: CATSDTADSYNEQFF
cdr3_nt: TGTGCCACCAGTGATACAGCGGACTCCTACAATGAGCAGTTCTTC

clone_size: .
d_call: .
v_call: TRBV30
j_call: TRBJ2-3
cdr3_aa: CAWKMDTDTQYF
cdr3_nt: TGTGCCTGGAAGATGGATACAGATACGCAGTATTTT

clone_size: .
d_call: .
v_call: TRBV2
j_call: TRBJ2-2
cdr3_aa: CASSEENPHTGELFF
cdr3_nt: TGTGCCAGCAGTGAAGAAAACCCCCACACCGGGGAGCTGTTTTTT

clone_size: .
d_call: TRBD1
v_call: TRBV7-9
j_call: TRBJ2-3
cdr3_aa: CASSQPKRTGGVGTDTQYF
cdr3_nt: TGTGCCAGCAGCCAACCAAAAAGGACAGGGGGCGTAGGCACAGATACGCAGTATTTT

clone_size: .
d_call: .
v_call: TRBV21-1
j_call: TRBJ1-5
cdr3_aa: CASSKVGMQPQHF
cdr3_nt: TGTGCCAGCAGCAAAGTAGGGATGCAGCCCCAGCATTTT

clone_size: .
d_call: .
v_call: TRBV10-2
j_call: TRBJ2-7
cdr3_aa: CASSEEGEGVPYEQYF
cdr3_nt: TGCGCCAGCAGTGAGGAGGGAGAGGGGGTACCCTACGAGCAGTACTTC

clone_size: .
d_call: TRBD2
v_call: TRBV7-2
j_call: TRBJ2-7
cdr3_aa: CASSPRQGSGSWYEQYF
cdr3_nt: TGTGCCAGCAGCCCTCGACAGGGTAGCGGGAGTTGGTACGAGCAGTACTTC

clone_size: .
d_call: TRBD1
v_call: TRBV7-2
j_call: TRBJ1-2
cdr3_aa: CASSLTGGPTPGYTF
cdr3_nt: TGTGCCAGCAGCTTAACAGGGGGACCAACTCCTGGCTACACCTTC

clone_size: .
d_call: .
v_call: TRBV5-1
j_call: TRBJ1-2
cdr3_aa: CASSLGGETYGYTF
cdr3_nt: TGCGCCAGCAGCTTGGGTGGGGAGACCTATGGCTACACCTTC

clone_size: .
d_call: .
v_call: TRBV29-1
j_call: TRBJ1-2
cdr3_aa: CSVEDIQGDYGYTF
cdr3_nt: TGCAGCGTTGAAGATATCCAGGGCGACTATGGCTACACCTTC

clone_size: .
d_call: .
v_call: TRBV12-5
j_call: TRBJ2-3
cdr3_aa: CASGSSGTDTQYF
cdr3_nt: TGTGCTAGTGGTTCCTCGGGCACAGATACGCAGTATTTT

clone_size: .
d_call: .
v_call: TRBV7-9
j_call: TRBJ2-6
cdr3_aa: CASSTGRTSGANVLTF
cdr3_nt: TGTGCCAGCAGCACTGGACGGACCTCTGGGGCCAACGTCCTGACTTTC

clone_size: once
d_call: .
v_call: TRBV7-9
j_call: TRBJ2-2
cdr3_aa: CASSLGNTGELFF
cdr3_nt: TGTGCCAGCAGCTTGGGGAACACCGGGGAGCTGTTTTTT

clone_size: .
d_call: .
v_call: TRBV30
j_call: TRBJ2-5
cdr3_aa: CAWSPGRGSETQYF
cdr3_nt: TGTGCCTGGAGTCCGGGACGGGGATCAGAGACCCAGTACTTC

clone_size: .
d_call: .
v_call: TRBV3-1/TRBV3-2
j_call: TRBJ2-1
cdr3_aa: CASSQPGAPYNEQFF
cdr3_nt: TGTGCCAGCAGCCAGCCGGGGGCCCCCTACAATGAGCAGTTCTTC

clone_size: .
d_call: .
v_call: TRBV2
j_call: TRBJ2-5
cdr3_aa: CASSEVRGETQYF
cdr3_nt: TGTGCCAGCAGTGAGGTCCGTGGGGAGACCCAGTACTTC

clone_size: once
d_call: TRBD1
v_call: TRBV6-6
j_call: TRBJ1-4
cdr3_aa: CASSTAGQATNEKLFF
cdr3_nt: TGTGCCAGCAGTACAGCAGGACAGGCAACTAATGAAAAACTGTTTTTT

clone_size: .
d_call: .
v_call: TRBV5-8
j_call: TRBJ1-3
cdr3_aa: CASSLTGPRNTIYF
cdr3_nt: TGTGCCAGCAGCTTGACGGGGCCTCGAAACACCATATATTTT

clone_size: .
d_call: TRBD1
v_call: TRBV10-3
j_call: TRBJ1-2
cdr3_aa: CAIRPGQGKEDYGYTF
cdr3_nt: TGTGCCATCAGGCCGGGACAGGGGAAGGAGGACTATGGCTACACCTTC

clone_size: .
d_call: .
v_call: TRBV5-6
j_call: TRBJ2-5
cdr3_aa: CASTILANQETQYF
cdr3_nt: TGTGCCAGCACCATACTAGCTAACCAAGAGACCCAGTACTTC

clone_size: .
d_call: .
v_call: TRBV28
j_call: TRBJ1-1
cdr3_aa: CASSPGPGSKAFF
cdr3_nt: TGTGCCAGCAGCCCCGGGCCAGGATCGAAAGCTTTCTTT

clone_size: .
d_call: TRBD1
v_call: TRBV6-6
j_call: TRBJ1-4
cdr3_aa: CASSIGTGNEKLFF
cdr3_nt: TGTGCCAGCAGTATAGGGACAGGGAATGAAAAACTGTTTTTT

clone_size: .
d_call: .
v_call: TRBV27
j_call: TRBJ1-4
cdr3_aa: CASSFQGTTNEKLFF
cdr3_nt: TGTGCCAGCAGTTTTCAGGGGACTACTAATGAAAAACTGTTTTTT

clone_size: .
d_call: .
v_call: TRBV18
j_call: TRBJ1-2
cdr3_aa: CASSPPWNYGYTF
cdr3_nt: TGTGCCAGCTCACCACCGTGGAACTATGGCTACACCTTC

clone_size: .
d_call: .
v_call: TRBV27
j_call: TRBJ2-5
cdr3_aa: CASSLRGQETQYF
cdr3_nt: TGTGCCAGCAGTTTAAGGGGCCAAGAGACCCAGTACTTC

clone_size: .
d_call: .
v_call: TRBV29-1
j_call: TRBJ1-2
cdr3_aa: CSVVLAGRDTHNYGYTF
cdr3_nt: TGCAGCGTTGTTTTAGCGGGGCGGGACACCCATAACTATGGCTACACCTTC

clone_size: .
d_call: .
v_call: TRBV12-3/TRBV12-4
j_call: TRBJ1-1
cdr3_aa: CASSLVGGTEAFF
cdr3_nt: TGTGCCAGCAGTTTGGTGGGGGGCACTGAAGCTTTCTTT

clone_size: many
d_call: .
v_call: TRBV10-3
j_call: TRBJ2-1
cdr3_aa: CAISEGSGNEQFF
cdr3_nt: TGTGCCATCAGTGAGGGCTCTGGGAATGAGCAGTTCTTC

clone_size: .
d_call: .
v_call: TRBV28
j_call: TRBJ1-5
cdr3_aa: CASSLFYRLNQPQHF
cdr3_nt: TGTGCCAGCAGTTTATTTTACAGGCTCAATCAGCCCCAGCATTTT

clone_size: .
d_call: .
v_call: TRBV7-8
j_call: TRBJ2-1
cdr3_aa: CASSLGVALRNEQFF
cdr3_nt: TGTGCCAGCAGCTTAGGGGTCGCGCTGAGAAATGAGCAGTTCTTC

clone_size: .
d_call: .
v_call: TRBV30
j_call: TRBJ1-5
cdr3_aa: CAWSSGARQPQHF
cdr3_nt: TGTGCCTGGAGTTCAGGGGCTCGCCAGCCCCAGCATTTT

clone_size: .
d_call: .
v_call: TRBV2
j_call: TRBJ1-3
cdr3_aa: CASSESPSGNTIYF
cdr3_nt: TGTGCCAGCAGTGAATCTCCTTCTGGAAACACCATATATTTT

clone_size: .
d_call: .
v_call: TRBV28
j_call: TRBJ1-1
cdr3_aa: CASKLLGQTTEAFF
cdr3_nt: TGTGCCAGCAAGCTGCTTGGACAGACCACTGAAGCTTTCTTT

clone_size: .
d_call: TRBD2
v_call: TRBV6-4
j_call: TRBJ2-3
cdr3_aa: CASSDSSGGPDTQYF
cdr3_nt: TGTGCCAGCAGTGACTCTAGCGGGGGGCCAGATACGCAGTATTTT